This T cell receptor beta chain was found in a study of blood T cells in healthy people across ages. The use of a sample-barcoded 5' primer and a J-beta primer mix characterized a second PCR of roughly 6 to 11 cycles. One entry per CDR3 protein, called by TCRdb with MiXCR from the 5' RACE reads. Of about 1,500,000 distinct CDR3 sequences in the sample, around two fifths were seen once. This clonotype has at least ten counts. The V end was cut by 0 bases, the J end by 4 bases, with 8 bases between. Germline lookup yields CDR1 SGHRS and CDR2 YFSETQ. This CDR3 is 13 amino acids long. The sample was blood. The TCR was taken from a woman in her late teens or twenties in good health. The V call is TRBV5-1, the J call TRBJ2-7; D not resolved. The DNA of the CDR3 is TGCGCCAGCAGCTTGGGGCCCAATTACGAGCAGTACTTC. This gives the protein CASSLGPNYEQYF.